This entry lists 2 T cell receptor beta chains sequenced from one sample in a study of CD8 T cells in ankylosing spondylitis listed by TCRdb under 2017. These receptors have no identified antigens. Library prep was done by 5' RACE. Sequencer: Illumina HiSeq 2500. TCRdb's own reprocessing of the public reads used fastp at Q25 and MiXCR and kept productive beta chains. CDR3 protein sequences are deduplicated, and each keeps its most common genes and DNA. The sample table lists approximately 300,000 distinct CDR3 sequences, roughly 8% of them with a count of one. About 15% of the sample goes to the ten largest clones. The investigation overall reported the following: Blood from ankylosing spondylitis patients appeared to be characterized by a TCR beta motif made up of several highly homologous amino acid variants.

Sequencing was performed on blood, either unsorted or a sorted T cell fraction (not recorded which). The receptor source for this set is a male donor with ankylosing spondylitis.

This clonotype has a handful of counts. The chain is built from TRBV24-1 and TRBJ1-1; D uncertain. V shed 7 bases and J shed 2 bases, with 10 bases lying between them. Per germline, CDR1 KGHDR and CDR2 SFDVKD. This CDR3 region has 13 residues. CDR3 DNA: TGTGCCACCAGGAAGTCAGCAAACACTGAAGCTTTCTTT. It encodes CATRKSANTEAFF.

This clonotype has just a few counts. The chain joins TRBV11-3 to TRBJ1-2, with D possibly matching TRBD1 (6 bases). The V gene lost 5 bases and the J gene lost 4 bases, with 17 bases spanning the gap. CDR1 is SGHNT, CDR2 YENEEA, per germline. The CDR3 length is 15 residues. CDR3 residues: CASSITGANPYGYTF. CDR3 nucleotide sequence: TGTGCCAGCAGCATCACGGGGGCCAACCCCTATGGCTACACCTTC.